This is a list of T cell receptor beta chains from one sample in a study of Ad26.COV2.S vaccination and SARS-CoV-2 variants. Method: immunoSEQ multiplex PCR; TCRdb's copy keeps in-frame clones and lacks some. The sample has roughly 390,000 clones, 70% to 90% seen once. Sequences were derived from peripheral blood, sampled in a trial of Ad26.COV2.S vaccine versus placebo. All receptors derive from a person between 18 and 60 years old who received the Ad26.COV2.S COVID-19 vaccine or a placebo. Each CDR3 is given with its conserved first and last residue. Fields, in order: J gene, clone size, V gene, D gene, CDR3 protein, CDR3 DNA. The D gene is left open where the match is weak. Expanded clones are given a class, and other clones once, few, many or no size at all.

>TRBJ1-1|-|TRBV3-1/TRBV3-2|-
CASSLLGGGQSAFF
TGTGCCAGCAGCCTTTTAGGAGGAGGACAGTCGGCTTTCTTT
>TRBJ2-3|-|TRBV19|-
CASSISAFPDTQYF
TGTGCCAGTAGTATCTCGGCCTTCCCAGATACGCAGTATTTT
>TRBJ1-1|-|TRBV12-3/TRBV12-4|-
CASTHRDGTEAFF
TGTGCCAGCACCCACAGGGACGGCACTGAAGCTTTCTTT
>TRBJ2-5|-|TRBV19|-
CASSTRTLSGKETQYF
TGTGCCAGTAGTACCCGGACTCTTTCTGGAAAAGAGACCCAGTACTTC
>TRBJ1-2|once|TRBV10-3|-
CAISESIGNYGYTF
TGTGCCATCAGTGAGTCGATTGGGAACTATGGCTACACCTTC
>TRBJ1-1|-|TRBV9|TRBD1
CASSATGDGNTEAFF
TGTGCCAGCAGCGCGACAGGGGATGGGAACACTGAAGCTTTCTTT
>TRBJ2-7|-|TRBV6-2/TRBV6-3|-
CASSSWQGSEQYF
TGTGCCAGCAGTTCCTGGCAGGGGAGCGAGCAGTACTTC
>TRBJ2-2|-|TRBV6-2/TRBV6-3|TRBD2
CASSPFPGGTNTGELFF
TGTGCCAGCAGCCCCTTCCCCGGGGGGACGAACACCGGGGAGCTGTTTTTT
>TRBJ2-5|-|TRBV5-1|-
CASSLAIGEETQYF
TGCGCCAGCAGCTTGGCTATAGGGGAAGAGACCCAGTACTTC
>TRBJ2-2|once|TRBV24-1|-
CATSDLAKGANTGELFF
TGTGCCACCAGTGATTTGGCCAAGGGGGCGAACACCGGGGAGCTGTTTTTT
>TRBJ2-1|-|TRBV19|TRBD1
CASSIRDRYNEQFF
TGTGCCAGTAGTATCCGGGACAGATACAATGAGCAGTTCTTC
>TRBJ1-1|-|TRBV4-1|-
CASSQGRLEGGLAFF
TGCGCCAGCAGCCAAGGTCGCCTGGAGGGGGGATTGGCTTTCTTT
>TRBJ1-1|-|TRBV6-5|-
CASSPPGNTEAFF
TGTGCCAGCAGTCCCCCGGGGAACACTGAAGCTTTCTTT
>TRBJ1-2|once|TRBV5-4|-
CASSLGQENYGYTF
TGTGCCAGCAGCTTGGGACAGGAGAACTATGGCTACACCTTC